This TCR beta chain originates from a study of blood T cells in healthy people across ages. Germline CDR1 reads MGHDK; CDR2 reads SYGVNS. CDR3 length: 14 residues. The V end lost 4 bases, the J end lost 2 bases, and 11 bases lay between the germline ends. A second PCR of 7 to 11 cycles used a sample-barcoded 5' primer and a J-beta primer mix. TCRdb ran MiXCR on the 5' RACE reads and lists one entry per CDR3 protein. The sample lists 650,000 to 1,000,000 distinct CDR3 sequences; around 36% were seen once. V is TRBV25-1 and J is TRBJ1-2, with D perhaps matching TRBD1 (6 bases). Material for sequencing was blood. This sequence was found in a man aged 18 to 29 in good health. The CDR3 region has the DNA TGTGCCAGCAGTGTATCAACAGGGAACTATGGCTACACCTTC. This gives the protein CASSVSTGNYGYTF.